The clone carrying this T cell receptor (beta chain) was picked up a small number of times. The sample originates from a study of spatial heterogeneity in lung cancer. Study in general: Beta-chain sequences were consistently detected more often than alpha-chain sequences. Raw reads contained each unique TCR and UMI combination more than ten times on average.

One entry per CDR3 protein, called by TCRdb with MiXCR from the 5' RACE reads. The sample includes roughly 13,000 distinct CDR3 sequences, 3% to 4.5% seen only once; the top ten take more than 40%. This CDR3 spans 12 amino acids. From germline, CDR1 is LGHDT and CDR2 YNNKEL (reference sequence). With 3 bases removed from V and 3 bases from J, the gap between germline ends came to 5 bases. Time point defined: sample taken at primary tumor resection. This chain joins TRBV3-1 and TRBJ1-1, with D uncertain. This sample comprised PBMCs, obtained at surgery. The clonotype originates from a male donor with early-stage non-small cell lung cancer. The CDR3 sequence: CASSQAHTEAFF. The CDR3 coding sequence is TGTGCCAGCAGCCAGGCGCACACTGAAGCTTTCTTT.